This T cell receptor (beta chain) was retrieved from a study of tumor and adjacent non-tumor tissue in lung cancer. Three rounds of nested PCR, following a modified ARM-PCR protocol, produced the TCRbeta library. TCRdb processed the multiplex PCR reads anew with MiXCR; each CDR3 protein has one entry. This table has 65,000 to 90,000 distinct CDR3 sequences, roughly 80% appearing once. Study-level points and caveats: Top 100 clones took a larger repertoire share in normal lung.

RNA was extracted from bulk tissue without any cell sorting. Germline V lookup: CDR1 DFQATT, CDR2 SNEGSKA (reference sequence). There are 14 residues in the CDR3. V was trimmed by 6 bases and J by 4 bases, leaving 19 bases between them. The table lists this clonotype with a count of one. Its antigen remains unknown. The material sequenced was lung tumor tissue. This TCR derives from a woman in her forties or fifties with non-small cell lung cancer. The chain is built from TRBV20-1 and TRBJ2-7; TRBD2 is a possible D gene (5 bases). The CDR3 DNA is TGCAGTGCCAGCAACGAGGGAGTGCTATACGAGCAGTACTTC. Protein product: CSASNEGVLYEQYF.